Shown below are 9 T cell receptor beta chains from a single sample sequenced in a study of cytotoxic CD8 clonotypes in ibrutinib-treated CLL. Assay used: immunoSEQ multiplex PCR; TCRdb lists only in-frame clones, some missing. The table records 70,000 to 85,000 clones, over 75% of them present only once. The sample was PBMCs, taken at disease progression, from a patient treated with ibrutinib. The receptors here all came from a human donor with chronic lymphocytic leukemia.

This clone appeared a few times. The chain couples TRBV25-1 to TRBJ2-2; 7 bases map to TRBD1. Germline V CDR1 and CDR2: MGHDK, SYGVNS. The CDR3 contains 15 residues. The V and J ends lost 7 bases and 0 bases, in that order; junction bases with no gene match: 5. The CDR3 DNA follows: TGTGCCAGCAACCCGGGGACAGCGAACACCGGGGAGCTGTTTTTT. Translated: CASNPGTANTGELFF.

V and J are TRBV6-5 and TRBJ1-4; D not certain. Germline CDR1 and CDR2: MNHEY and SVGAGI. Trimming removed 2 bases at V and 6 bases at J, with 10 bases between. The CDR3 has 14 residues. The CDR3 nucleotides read TGTGCCAGCAGTTACAGGGTAGTAGATGAAAAACTGTTTTTT. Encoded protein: CASSYRVVDEKLFF.

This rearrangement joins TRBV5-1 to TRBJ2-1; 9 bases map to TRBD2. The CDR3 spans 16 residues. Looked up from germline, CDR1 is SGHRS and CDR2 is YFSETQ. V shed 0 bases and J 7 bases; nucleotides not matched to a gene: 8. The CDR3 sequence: CASSLDPSGIENEQFF. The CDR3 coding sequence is TGCGCCAGCAGCTTGGATCCTAGCGGGATAGAAAATGAGCAGTTCTTC. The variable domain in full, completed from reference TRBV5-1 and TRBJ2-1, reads KAGVTQTPRYLIKTRGQQVTLSCSPISGHRSVSWYQQTPGQGLQFLFEYFSETQRNKGNFPGRFSGRQFSNSRSEMNVSTLELGDSALYLCASSLDPSGIENEQFFGPGTRLTVL.

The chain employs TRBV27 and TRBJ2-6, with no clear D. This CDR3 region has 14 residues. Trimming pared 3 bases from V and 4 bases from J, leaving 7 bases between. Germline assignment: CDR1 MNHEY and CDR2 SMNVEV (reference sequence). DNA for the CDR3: TGTGCCAGCAGTTTTGGTACGGGGGCCAACGTCCTGACTTTC. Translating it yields CASSFGTGANVLTF.

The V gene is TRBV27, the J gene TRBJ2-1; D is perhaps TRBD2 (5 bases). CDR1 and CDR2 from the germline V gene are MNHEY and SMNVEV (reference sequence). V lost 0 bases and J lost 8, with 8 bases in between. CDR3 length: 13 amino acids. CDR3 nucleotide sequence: TGTGCCAGCAGTTTATCCGGACTGGATGAGCAGTTCTTC. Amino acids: CASSLSGLDEQFF.

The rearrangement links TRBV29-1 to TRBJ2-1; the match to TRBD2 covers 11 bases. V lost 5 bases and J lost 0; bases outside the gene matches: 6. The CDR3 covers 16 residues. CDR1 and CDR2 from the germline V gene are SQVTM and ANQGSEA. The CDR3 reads CSVSGLAASSYNEQFF. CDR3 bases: TGCAGCGTTTCGGGACTAGCGGCCAGCTCCTACAATGAGCAGTTCTTC.

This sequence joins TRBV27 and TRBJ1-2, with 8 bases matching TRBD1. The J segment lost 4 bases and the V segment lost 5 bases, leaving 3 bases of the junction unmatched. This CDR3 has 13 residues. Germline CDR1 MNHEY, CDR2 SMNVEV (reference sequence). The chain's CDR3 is CASSIDRGYGYTF. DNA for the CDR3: TGTGCCAGCAGTATCGACAGGGGCTATGGCTACACCTTC.

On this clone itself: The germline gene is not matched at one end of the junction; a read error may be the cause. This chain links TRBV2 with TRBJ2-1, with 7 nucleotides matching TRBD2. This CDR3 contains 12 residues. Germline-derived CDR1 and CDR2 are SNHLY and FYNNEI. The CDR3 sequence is CASSGAGTAGVF. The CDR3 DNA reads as TGTGCCAGCAGCGGAGCGGGAACCGCTGGGGTCTTC.

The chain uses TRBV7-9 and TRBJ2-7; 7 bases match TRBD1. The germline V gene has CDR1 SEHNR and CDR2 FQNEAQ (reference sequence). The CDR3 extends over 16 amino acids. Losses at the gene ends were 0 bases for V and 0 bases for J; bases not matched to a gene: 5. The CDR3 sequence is CASSLAGQWFSYEQYF. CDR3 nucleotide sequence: TGTGCCAGCAGCTTAGCGGGACAGTGGTTCTCCTACGAGCAGTACTTC.